Below are 21 T cell receptor beta chains sequenced from a single sample in a study of pediatric ulcerative colitis. TCRdb's copy holds only in-frame clones and misses some; the assay was immunoSEQ multiplex PCR. The sample has around 64,000 clones, 85% to 90% seen once; the top ten hold approximately 3.4%. The sequencing input was blood. Source of these receptors: a boy between 10 and 17 years old with severe ulcerative colitis.

The chain has TRBV4-3 and TRBJ1-2; 7 nucleotides match TRBD1. The CDR3 runs 14 residues. CDR1 is LGHNA and CDR2 is YSLEER in the germline V gene. V gave up 0 bases and J gave up 5 bases; unmatched junction bases: 3. The CDR3 region has the DNA TGCGCCAGCAGCCAAGACAGGGGGGGGTATGGCTACACCTTC. This codes for CASSQDRGGYGYTF.

The genes are TRBV10-2 and TRBJ2-1; D uncertain. The CDR3 has 13 amino acids. Trimming shortened V by 5 bases and J by 3 bases, and 8 bases separated the two germline ends. CDR1 is WSHSY and CDR2 is SAAADI in the germline V gene. CDR3 sequence: CASSFQIYNEQFF. The CDR3 DNA reads as TGCGCCAGCAGTTTCCAAATCTACAATGAGCAGTTCTTC.

This clone has more than one count but fewer than ten. This sequence joins TRBV10-3 and TRBJ1-1; a weak D match, TRBD1 (6 bases). The germline V gene has CDR1 ENHRY and CDR2 SYGVKD. The CDR3 covers 13 residues. The V and J ends lost 7 bases and 1 base respectively, with 10 bases between them. CDR3 sequence reads: CAITRTANTEAFF. Written as DNA, the CDR3 is TGTGCCATCACCAGGACAGCGAACACTGAAGCTTTCTTT.

The J gene is TRBJ2-5, the V gene TRBV5-1, with 10 positions matching TRBD2. The CDR3 has 16 amino acids. Germline lookup yields CDR1 SGHRS and CDR2 YFSETQ. Trimming at V came to 4 bases and at J to 1 base, leaving 7 bases not matched to a gene. CDR3: CASSPTTSGFQETQYF. The CDR3 DNA is TGCGCCAGCAGCCCGACGACTAGCGGGTTCCAAGAGACCCAGTACTTC. The full variable domain, in which reference TRBV5-1 and TRBJ2-5 provide the parts outside the CDR3, is KAGVTQTPRYLIKTRGQQVTLSCSPISGHRSVSWYQQTPGQGLQFLFEYFSETQRNKGNFPGRFSGRQFSNSRSEMNVSTLELGDSALYLCASSPTTSGFQETQYFGPGTRLLVL.

Only a few counts were recorded for this clone. This chain links TRBV5-1 with TRBJ2-7; 10 bases map to TRBD1. The CDR3 is 14 amino acids. V dropped 0 bases and J dropped 3; count of bases not matched to a gene: 0. The germline V gene has CDR1 SGHRS and CDR2 YFSETQ. CDR3: CASSLGTGGYEQYF. The CDR3 nucleotides are TGCGCCAGCAGCTTGGGGACAGGGGGCTACGAGCAGTACTTC.

The chain employs TRBV7-8 and TRBJ2-5, with D hard to call. Germline V gives CDR1 SGHVS, CDR2 FQNEAQ. V lost 1 base and J 1 base, leaving 10 bases between the germline ends. CDR3 length equals 15 residues. The CDR3 sequence is CASSLVGGGQETQYF. CDR3 DNA: TGTGCCAGCAGCTTAGTCGGCGGTGGCCAAGAGACCCAGTACTTC.

V usage is TRBV7-2 and J usage is TRBJ2-7; a possible D gene is TRBD2 (6 bases). Germline CDR1 and CDR2: SGHTA and FQGNSA. The V end lost 2 bases, the J end lost 3 bases, and 14 bases lay between the germline ends. The CDR3 covers 15 residues. The CDR3 loop reads CASSLLASDLYEQYF. The CDR3 coding sequence is TGTGCCAGCAGCTTACTGGCTAGCGACCTCTACGAGCAGTACTTC.

The rearrangement links TRBV5-1 to TRBJ2-1; TRBD2 aligns across 10 bases. The CDR3 contains 18 residues. CDR1 and CDR2 (germline): SGHRS, YFSETQ. V lost 1 base, J lost 6 bases, and 13 bases stayed unmatched. The CDR3 is CASSLTAGGPLPTNEQFF. The CDR3 DNA reads as TGCGCCAGCAGCTTGACAGCGGGAGGGCCGTTGCCAACCAATGAGCAGTTCTTC. The complete variable domain, with remaining parts taken from reference TRBV5-1 and TRBJ2-1, reads KAGVTQTPRYLIKTRGQQVTLSCSPISGHRSVSWYQQTPGQGLQFLFEYFSETQRNKGNFPGRFSGRQFSNSRSEMNVSTLELGDSALYLCASSLTAGGPLPTNEQFFGPGTRLTVL.

In this sample, this clone turned up once. The V and J genes are TRBV10-1 and TRBJ2-3, with 7 positions matching TRBD1. This CDR3 has 14 amino acids. CDR1 is WNHNN, CDR2 SYGVQD, per germline (reference sequence). Trimming removed 6 bases from V and 0 bases from J; junction bases left unmatched: 3. CDR3 in amino acids: CASSGDRSTDTQYF. The CDR3 coding sequence is TGCGCCAGCAGCGGGGACAGAAGCACAGATACGCAGTATTTT.

The J gene is TRBJ2-4, the V gene TRBV6-1, with D hard to call. This CDR3 region has 15 residues. Germline lookup yields CDR1 MNHNS and CDR2 SASEGT. The V end was cut by 10 bases, the J end by 0 bases, with 16 bases between. This CDR3 is CATNPGSQAKNIQYF. Here the CDR3 DNA reads TGTGCCACCAACCCCGGCAGTCAAGCCAAAAACATTCAGTACTTC.

V and J are TRBV21-1 and TRBJ2-3; no DNA check was done on the table's D call, TRBD1. TRBV21-1 is a pseudogene segment. This CDR3 has 13 residues. The CDR3 spells CASSLHRGDTQYF. In nucleotides, the CDR3 is TGTGCCAGCAGCCTCCACAGGGGAGATACGCAGTATTTT.

The table lists this clone with a few counts. The chain recombines TRBV18 with TRBJ1-3; the D gene is possibly TRBD1 (6 bases). In germline, CDR1 is KGHSH, CDR2 LQKENI. Trimming took off 4 bases at V and 4 bases at J, with 17 bases between the two ends. This CDR3 spans 16 amino acids. The CDR3, as DNA: TGTGCCAGCTCACAGAACCAGGGGACGACCGGAAACACCATATATTTT. This encodes CASSQNQGTTGNTIYF.

The chain is built from TRBV11-2 and TRBJ2-1; 9 bases agree with TRBD1. CDR1 SGHAT and CDR2 FQNNGV come from the germline V gene. This CDR3 is 17 amino acids long. V shed 4 bases and J 2 bases; nucleotides not matched to a gene: 9. CDR3 residues: CASSYTQGASAYNEQFF. In DNA form, the CDR3 reads TGTGCCAGCAGCTACACACAGGGGGCATCAGCCTACAATGAGCAGTTCTTC. Full variable domain (missing parts from reference TRBV11-2 and TRBJ2-1): EAGVAQSPRYKIIEKRQSVAFWCNPISGHATLYWYQQILGQGPKLLIQFQNNGVVDDSQLPKDRFSAERLKGVDSTLKIQPAKLEDSAVYLCASSYTQGASAYNEQFFGPGTRLTVL.

Only one count was recorded for this clone. V is TRBV15 and J is TRBJ1-5, with a tentative D call TRBD1 (6 bases). This CDR3 is built from 19 residues. The germline V and J ends were trimmed by 3 bases and 0 bases, with 21 bases remaining between them. Germline V gene sequence: CDR1 LNHNV, CDR2 YYDKDF (reference sequence). This CDR3 is CATSSFQGIAEHSNQPQHF. In nucleotides, the CDR3 is TGTGCCACCAGCAGCTTCCAGGGGATCGCCGAACATAGCAATCAGCCCCAGCATTTT.

The chain links TRBV18 to TRBJ2-7; 7 bases match TRBD1. Germline CDR1 is KGHSH and CDR2 is LQKENI. CDR3 size: 15 residues. J gave up 5 bases and V 2 bases, and 9 bases lay outside the gene matches. The CDR3 is CASSPGPTGPNEQYF. The CDR3 bases are TGTGCCAGCTCACCAGGTCCGACAGGGCCAAACGAGCAGTACTTC.

Regarding this clone: The junction does not match germline at one end; this may be a read error. The genes are TRBV29-1 and TRBJ2-5; maybe TRBD1 (6 bases). Germline lookup yields CDR1 SQVTM and CDR2 ANQGSEA. The CDR3 has 15 amino acids. The CDR3 nucleotides are TGCAGCGTCCCGGTGGACAGACTACTTCAAGAGGCCCAGTACTTC. Residues: CSVPVDRLLQEAQYF.

J is TRBJ2-1 and V is TRBV4-1, with 7 nucleotides matching TRBD2. The CDR3 is made up of 16 amino acids. In germline, CDR1 is MGHRA, CDR2 YSYEKL. The V segment lost 0 bases and the J segment 4 bases; nucleotides outside the gene matches: 6. DNA for the CDR3: TGCGCCAGCAGCCAAGAATTGGCGGGAGTTTACAATGAGCAGTTCTTC. Protein: CASSQELAGVYNEQFF.

This clone was observed a few times. V is TRBV5-4 and J is TRBJ1-2; the D is unclear. The CDR3 is made up of 14 amino acids. V gave up 4 bases and J gave up 4 bases, with 14 bases separating them. Germline V CDR1 and CDR2: SGHNT, YYREEE (reference sequence). The CDR3, as DNA: TGTGCCAGCAGCACCCGAGGACGGGGCTATGGCTACACCTTC. Translated, it gives CASSTRGRGYGYTF.

The V and J genes are TRBV29-1 and TRBJ2-7; TRBD2 agrees at 8 bases. J lost 4 bases, V lost 6 bases, and 8 bases had no gene match. Germline CDR1 is SQVTM and CDR2 is ANQGSEA. CDR3 length: 13 residues. In DNA form, the CDR3 reads TGCAGCGTCGAACCCGGGGGGGATTACGAGCAGTACTTC. As protein: CSVEPGGDYEQYF.

This sequence joins TRBV14 and TRBJ2-7, with D hard to call. This CDR3 is 13 amino acids long. With 1 base removed from V and 3 bases from J, the gap between germline ends came to 7 bases. Germline loops: CDR1 SGHDN, CDR2 FVKESK. The CDR3 sequence: CASSQVHGYEQYF. For the CDR3, the DNA is TGTGCCAGCAGCCAAGTTCACGGCTACGAGCAGTACTTC.

The chain recombines TRBV7-6 with TRBJ2-1; 7 nucleotides agree with TRBD2. CDR1 and CDR2 from the germline V gene are SGHVS and FNYEAQ. The CDR3 runs 14 residues. Germline trimming cut 8 bases from V and 9 bases from J; bases unmatched to any gene: 13. CDR3 bases: TGTGCCAGCCGTGCTTGGTCTAGCGGAGGTGAGCAGTTCTTC. Protein: CASRAWSSGGEQFF. Together with reference TRBV7-6 and TRBJ2-1, the CDR3 gives the full variable domain: GAGVSQSPRYKVTKRGQDVALRCDPISGHVSLYWYRQALGQGPEFLTYFNYEAQQDKSGLPNDRFSAERPEGSISTLTIQRTEQRDSAMYRCASRAWSSGGEQFFGPGTRLTVL.